Presented here are 5 T cell receptor beta chains from one specimen sequenced in a study of T cells after yellow fever vaccination. Using its own MiXCR run on the 5' RACE reads, TCRdb lists one record per CDR3 protein. The data show over 85,000 distinct CDR3 sequences, 7.5% to 10% seen once. The material was CD8+ T cells not binding an NS4B(214-222) dextramer, sorted from PBMCs, obtained less than 16 days after the first yellow fever vaccination. The receptors shown here come from a man aged 18 to 29 who received the YFV17D yellow fever vaccine.

The rearrangement uses TRBV4-1 and TRBJ2-5; D gene uncertain. CDR1 and CDR2 (germline): MGHRA, YSYEKL. V lost 3 bases, J lost 5 bases, and 16 bases lay in between. CDR3 length: 15 residues. Here the CDR3 DNA reads TGCGCCAGCAGCCATCTCCGGTTCCCTGGGGAGACCCAGTACTTC. This encodes CASSHLRFPGETQYF.

This rearrangement joins TRBV6-5 to TRBJ2-3; D is perhaps TRBD1 (5 bases). CDR1 and CDR2 from the germline V gene are MNHEY and SVGAGI. The CDR3 has 15 amino acids. V shed 0 bases and J shed 4 bases, with 11 bases lying between them. CDR3 sequence (DNA): TGTGCCAGCAGTTACTCTTTGGCAGGGCCAGATACGCAGTATTTT. The encoded protein is CASSYSLAGPDTQYF.

A word on this clonotype: Without the conserved terminal phenylalanine or tryptophan, this CDR3 likely stems from a read error. The chain employs TRBV5-4 and TRBJ2-7; D gene uncertain. V gave up 1 base and J gave up 0 bases, with 5 bases separating them. CDR1 and CDR2 from the germline V gene are SGHNT and YYREEE (reference sequence). CDR3 length equals 13 residues. This chain's CDR3 is CASSLTSSYEQYS. The CDR3, as DNA: TGTGCCAGCAGCTTGACGAGCTCCTACGAGCAGTACTCC.

This clonotype was counted only a few times. This chain connects TRBV5-5 to TRBJ1-1, with D uncertain. The CDR3 loop spans 13 amino acids. V lost 0 bases to trimming and J lost 0 bases, with 3 bases between them. The V gene's germline CDR1 is SGHKS and CDR2 YYEKEE (reference sequence). This chain's CDR3 is CASSLDMNTEAFF. CDR3 DNA sequence: TGTGCCAGCAGCTTGGACATGAACACTGAAGCTTTCTTT.

A few counts support this clonotype. The V call is TRBV19, the J call TRBJ2-5; D tentatively fits TRBD1 or TRBD2 (6 bases each). The CDR3 consists of 14 residues. CDR1 and CDR2 (germline): LNHDA, SQIVND (reference sequence). V was clipped by 6 bases and J by 5 bases, with 16 bases between them. In DNA form, the CDR3 reads TGTGCCAGTAGATCTACCGGGGGCTCGGAGACCCAGTACTTC. Its translation is CASRSTGGSETQYF.